These T cell receptor beta chains were read from a single sample in a study of STAT5B mutations in CD4+ large granular lymphocyte leukemia. The assay was immunoSEQ multiplex PCR, and TCRdb's table has in-frame clones only and misses some. This sample yields more than 30,000 clones, of which around 71% are seen a single time; more than 0.35% belongs to the top ten. The sample consisted of CD4+ T cells from blood buffy coats. These TCRs come from a human donor in good health. Each CDR3 is given with its conserved first and last residue. The D gene is left open where the match is weak. Only some rows state a clone size, as once, few, many or a class for expanded clones.

cdr3_aa	cdr3_nt	j_call	clone_size	d_call	v_call
CASSADRDGGEAFF	TGTGCCAGCAGCGCAGACAGGGACGGAGGTGAAGCTTTCTTT	TRBJ1-1	few	TRBD1	TRBV5-5
CASSQDYAGELGYTF	TGTGCCAGCAGCCAAGATTATGCAGGGGAGCTTGGCTACACCTTC	TRBJ1-2	.	.	TRBV4-2
CASSVGGISETQYF	TGTGCCAGCAGCGTAGGGGGGATCTCGGAGACCCAGTACTTC	TRBJ2-5	.	.	TRBV9
CASNSKAGATDTQYF	TGTGCCAGCAACTCCAAAGCGGGGGCGACAGATACGCAGTATTTT	TRBJ2-3	.	TRBD2	TRBV6-5
CSVRAGGATEAFF	TGCAGCGTCCGTGCGGGGGGTGCCACTGAAGCTTTCTTT	TRBJ1-1	.	.	TRBV29-1
CASKTGSVDEQFF	TGTGCCAGCAAGACAGGATCCGTGGATGAGCAGTTCTTC	TRBJ2-1	few	.	TRBV7-9
CASIDSRNQPQHF	TGTGCCAGCATAGACAGCCGTAATCAGCCCCAGCATTTT	TRBJ1-5	few	.	TRBV6-1
CASSLNPGPDTQYF	TGTGCCAGCAGCTTAAATCCAGGGCCAGATACGCAGTATTTT	TRBJ2-3	.	.	TRBV7-3
CASSVRGDYGYTF	TGTGCCAGTAGCGTCAGGGGCGATTATGGCTACACCTTC	TRBJ1-2	.	.	TRBV19
CASSLYYESYNEQFF	TGTGCCAGCAGCCTATACTACGAATCCTACAATGAGCAGTTCTTC	TRBJ2-1	.	.	TRBV9
CASSPGQFSYNEQFF	TGCGCCAGCAGCCCCGGACAGTTTTCCTACAATGAGCAGTTCTTC	TRBJ2-1	.	.	TRBV4-1
CASSLSRGDTQYF	TGTGCCAGCAGTTTAAGCAGGGGAGATACGCAGTATTTT	TRBJ2-3	.	.	TRBV27
CASSPPGGANTGELFF	TGTGCCAGCTCACCCCCCGGAGGGGCGAACACCGGGGAGCTGTTTTTT	TRBJ2-2	.	.	TRBV18
CASSRAGHQPQHF	TGTGCCAGCAGTCGGGCGGGTCATCAGCCCCAGCATTTT	TRBJ1-5	.	.	TRBV7-3
CASSPSTDTQYF	TGTGCCAGCAGCCCTTCCACAGATACGCAGTATTTT	TRBJ2-3	.	.	TRBV7-3
CASSTGQGASGYTF	TGTGCCAGCAGTACGGGACAGGGGGCGAGCGGCTACACCTTC	TRBJ1-2	few	TRBD1	TRBV6-5
CASTVSSGGAGGEQFF	TGTGCCAGCACCGTCTCTAGCGGGGGGGCCGGAGGAGAGCAGTTCTTC	TRBJ2-1	.	TRBD2	TRBV7-2
CASSLEGRGNSGANVLTF	TGTGCCAGCAGCTTGGAAGGCAGGGGGAACTCTGGGGCCAACGTCCTGACTTTC	TRBJ2-6	.	TRBD1	TRBV5-4
CASSDSQGSFIALHF	TGTGCCAGCAGCGACAGCCAGGGGTCATTCATAGCTCTCCACTTT	TRBJ1-6	.	.	TRBV2
CASSPGGTGNEKLFF	TGTGCCAGCAGCCCAGGGGGGACAGGGAATGAAAAACTGTTTTTT	TRBJ1-4	.	TRBD1	TRBV7-2
CASSRGPGGETQYF	TGTGCCAGCAGCCGGGGCCCAGGAGGAGAGACCCAGTACTTC	TRBJ2-5	.	.	TRBV7-2